The present TCR beta chain was sequenced within a study of T-cell memory formation after mild COVID-19. V gave up 3 bases and J gave up 3 bases; unmatched junction bases: 6. Germline lookup yields CDR1 LNHDA and CDR2 SQIVND (reference sequence). The CDR3 runs 16 residues. TCRdb re-derived calls from the 5' RACE reads in MiXCR, one entry per CDR3 protein. Of roughly 410,000 distinct CDR3 sequences in the sample, around 24% were seen once. This clonotype was picked up a small number of times. This sequence was found in an adult woman who had mild COVID-19 (a few samples of this study predate the infection). Cell type and time point are not known. Sequenced input: PBMCs or a T cell subset sorted from them (not recorded which). The chain uses TRBV19 and TRBJ1-2, with 11 bases aligning to TRBD1. This CDR3 reads CASSMAGTGGDYGYTF. In DNA, the CDR3 is TGTGCCAGTAGTATGGCTGGGACAGGGGGAGACTATGGCTACACCTTC.